This passage covers 13 T cell receptor beta chains from one sample sequenced in a study of shared clonotypes between healthy human individuals. Cells designated naive CD8 were CD45RO-negative and were positively selected for CCR7, with terminally differentiated effector memory CD45RA+ cells excluded. The protocol was immunoSEQ multiplex PCR, while the TCRdb copy is restricted to in-frame clones and leaves out a portion. This sample has about 2.1 million clones, with approximately 94% found just once. The specimen sequenced was naive CD8+ T cells from PBMCs. These receptors were obtained from a young man in good health. Some clones in this sample may be carry-over from other donors' samples.

The table lists this clone with a count of one. This chain links TRBV9 with TRBJ1-2; TRBD1 agrees at 7 bases. Germline V gives CDR1 SGDLS, CDR2 YYNGEE. This CDR3 is 15 amino acids long. Trimming cost V 7 bases and J 6 bases; bases outside gene matches: 15. The CDR3 loop is CASEGHHGTEHGYTF. The CDR3 DNA follows: TGTGCCAGCGAGGGCCACCACGGGACAGAGCATGGCTACACCTTC.

The chain combines TRBV28 with TRBJ2-3; TRBD2 agrees at 9 bases. The CDR3 runs to 16 residues. Unmatched junction bases numbered 9, after V lost 3 bases and J lost 5 bases. The germline V gene encodes CDR1 MDHEN and CDR2 SYDVKM. The CDR3 DNA sequence: TGTGCCAGCAGTTTCGCTAGCGGGGACTTGGGAGATACGCAGTATTTT. Translation gives CASSFASGDLGDTQYF.

In its sample, this clone was seen once. The CDR3 sequence is CASTGQEGQPQHF. CDR3 DNA sequence: TGTGCCAGCACGGGACAGGAGGGCCAGCCCCAGCATTTT. The chain is built from TRBV27 and TRBJ1-5, with 8 positions matching TRBD1. Germline CDR1 is MNHEY and CDR2 is SMNVEV (reference sequence). The junction had 6 bases not matched to a gene; V was cut back by 7 bases and J by 7 bases. The CDR3 totals 13 residues.

The V gene is TRBV15, the J gene TRBJ1-4, with D possibly TRBD1 on 5 matching bases. Trimming left V 1 base short and J 7 bases short, with 13 bases between. Germline V lookup: CDR1 LNHNV, CDR2 YYDKDF (reference sequence). The CDR3 sequence is 15 residues long. CDR3 nucleotide sequence: TGTGCCACCAGCAGAGGCGGGGCTATGGGTGAAAAACTGTTTTTT. Translating gives CATSRGGAMGEKLFF.

The genes are TRBV4-2 and TRBJ2-1; D ambiguous. With 0 bases removed from V and 2 bases from J, the gap between germline ends came to 17 bases. Germline V lookup: CDR1 LGHNA, CDR2 YNFKEQ. This CDR3 comprises 18 residues. The CDR3 DNA reads TGTGCCAGCAGCCAAGAGTCGGCTGGGTACAGAGCCTACAATGAGCAGTTCTTC. As protein: CASSQESAGYRAYNEQFF.

The chain combines TRBV29-1 with TRBJ2-7; possibly TRBD1 or TRBD2 for D (5 bases each). Germline loops: CDR1 SQVTM, CDR2 ANQGSEA. This CDR3 contains 13 residues. The V end was cut by 4 bases, the J end by 6 bases, with 16 bases between. Here the CDR3 reads CSVGDPQPGEQYF. The DNA for the CDR3 is TGCAGCGTTGGGGACCCACAACCGGGCGAGCAGTACTTC.

In its sample, this clone was seen a few times. J is TRBJ1-1 and V is TRBV29-1; tentatively, D is TRBD1 (5 bases). The CDR3 is 11 residues long. Trimming took off 7 bases at V and 12 bases at J, with 18 bases between the two ends. The germline V gene has CDR1 SQVTM and CDR2 ANQGSEA. CDR3 loop: CSAQVLEGPFF. DNA for the CDR3: TGCAGCGCCCAAGTCCTCGAGGGGCCTTTCTTT.

The chain combines TRBV5-8 with TRBJ2-3; 12 nucleotides match TRBD2. The CDR3 runs 16 residues. The germline gives CDR1 SGHTS, CDR2 YDEGEE. With V trimmed by 2 bases and J by 4 bases, 5 bases remained unmatched. CDR3 in amino acids: CASSFSASGRADTQYF. The CDR3, as DNA: TGTGCCAGCAGCTTTTCGGCTAGCGGGAGGGCAGATACGCAGTATTTT.

The rearrangement links TRBV7-9 to TRBJ2-1, with 8 positions matching TRBD1. CDR1 SEHNR and CDR2 FQNEAQ come from the germline V gene (reference sequence). This CDR3 contains 15 residues. Trimming cost V 2 bases and J 7 bases; bases outside gene matches: 7. CDR3 coding DNA: TGTGCCAGCAGCTTATGGCAGGGGGCGCGGAATGAGCAGTTCTTC. This codes for CASSLWQGARNEQFF.

The chain has TRBV5-1 and TRBJ2-1, with D perhaps TRBD2 (6 bases). The CDR3 has 16 amino acids. Germline-derived CDR1 and CDR2 are SGHRS and YFSETQ. V gave up 4 bases and J gave up 7 bases, with 21 bases separating them. The CDR3 DNA reads as TGCGCCAGCAGCCCGGGTGCGGGATGGGAAATAAATGAGCAGTTCTTC. Residues: CASSPGAGWEINEQFF. Full variable domain (remainder filled in from reference TRBV5-1 and TRBJ2-1): KAGVTQTPRYLIKTRGQQVTLSCSPISGHRSVSWYQQTPGQGLQFLFEYFSETQRNKGNFPGRFSGRQFSNSRSEMNVSTLELGDSALYLCASSPGAGWEINEQFFGPGTRLTVL.

The J gene is TRBJ2-3, the V gene TRBV7-3; 12 bases agree with TRBD1. Trimming cost V 4 bases and J 4 bases; bases outside gene matches: 3. The germline V gene has CDR1 SGHTA and CDR2 FQGTGA. The CDR3 sequence is 15 residues long. CDR3 nucleotide sequence: TGTGCCAGCAGCTACGGGACAGGGGGCGCAGATACGCAGTATTTT. Protein sequence: CASSYGTGGADTQYF.

This clone was recorded once. This chain connects TRBV27 to TRBJ2-7, with 9 bases that match TRBD1. This CDR3 has 15 residues. Germline V gene sequence: CDR1 MNHEY, CDR2 SMNVEV (reference sequence). Trimming cost V 0 bases and J 5 bases; bases outside gene matches: 5. As DNA, the CDR3 is TGTGCCAGCAGTTTATCGTCGGACAGGGGAGACGAGCAGTACTTC. It codes for CASSLSSDRGDEQYF.

The chain employs TRBV27 and TRBJ2-5, with D perhaps matching TRBD1 (5 bases). V was shortened by 2 bases and J by 5 bases, with 12 bases between the two germline ends. Germline CDR1 is MNHEY and CDR2 is SMNVEV (reference sequence). There are 14 residues in the CDR3. Here the CDR3 reads CASSLGAGWETQYF. The CDR3 bases are TGTGCCAGCAGTTTAGGGGCAGGGTGGGAGACCCAGTACTTC.